This T cell receptor beta chain was identified in a study of PD-L1 blockade in urothelial cancer. Looking at the study overall: Previous chemotherapy exposure amounted to 0 to 3 regimens for patients. The authors examined blood 3 weeks (second dose) and 6 weeks after treatment start. Blood-derived samples held a median roughly 150,000 T cells.

This CDR3 has 15 residues. V was clipped by 0 bases and J by 2 bases; unmatched bases: 3. Germline V gene lookup returns CDR1 SGHRS and CDR2 YFSETQ. The method was immunoSEQ multiplex PCR; TCRdb's version includes in-frame clones alone and lacks a portion of them. The sample shows fewer than 95,000 clones, 65% to 85% of them seen only once. Regarding time point: pretreatment peripheral blood. Patients each gave 1 to 8 samples, pretreatment and on-treatment. This sample comprised PBMCs, obtained around atezolizumab (anti-PD-L1) treatment. This receptor was identified in a man between 60 and 70 years old with urothelial cancer. V and J are TRBV5-1 and TRBJ2-7; 9 bases map to TRBD2. This CDR3 reads CASSLVSSGAYEQYF. The CDR3 nucleotides read TGCGCCAGCAGCTTGGTGTCTAGCGGGGCCTACGAGCAGTACTTC.